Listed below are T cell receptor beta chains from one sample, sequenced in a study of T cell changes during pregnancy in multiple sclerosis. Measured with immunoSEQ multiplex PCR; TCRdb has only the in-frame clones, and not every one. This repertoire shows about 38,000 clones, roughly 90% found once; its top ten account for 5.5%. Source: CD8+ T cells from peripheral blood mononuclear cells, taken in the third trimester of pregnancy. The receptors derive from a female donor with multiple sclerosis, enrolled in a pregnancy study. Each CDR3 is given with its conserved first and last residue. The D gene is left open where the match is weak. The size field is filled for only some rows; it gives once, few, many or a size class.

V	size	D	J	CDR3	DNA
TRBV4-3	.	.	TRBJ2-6	CASSQFQGAGANVLTF	TGCGCCAGCAGCCAATTCCAAGGAGCTGGGGCCAACGTCCTGACTTTC
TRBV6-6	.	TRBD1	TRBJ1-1	CATKGGGTLNTEAFF	TGTGCCACGAAAGGGGGCGGGACTTTGAACACTGAAGCTTTCTTT
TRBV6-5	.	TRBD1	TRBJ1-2	CASSPNGQGSVGYTF	TGTGCCAGCAGCCCGAACGGACAGGGATCGGTTGGCTACACCTTC
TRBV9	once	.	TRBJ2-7	CASSDSPGWASHPYEQYF	TGTGCCAGCAGCGACTCGCCCGGATGGGCGAGTCATCCCTACGAGCAGTACTTC
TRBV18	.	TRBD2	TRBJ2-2	CASSPPVSGRSGELFF	TGTGCCAGCTCACCACCTGTTAGCGGGAGATCCGGGGAGCTGTTTTTT
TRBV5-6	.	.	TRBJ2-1	CASSLSREQFF	TGTGCCAGCAGTTTGTCTAGGGAGCAGTTCTTC
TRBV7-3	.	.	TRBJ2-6	CASSPAGSGANVLTF	TGTGCCAGCAGTCCCGCGGGTTCTGGGGCCAACGTCCTGACTTTC
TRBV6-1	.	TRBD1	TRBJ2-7	CASSEVGGTGAHEQYF	TGTGCCAGCAGTGAAGTTGGAGGGACAGGAGCTCACGAGCAGTACTTC
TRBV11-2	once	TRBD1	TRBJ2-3	CASSTGTVSTDTQYF	TGTGCCAGCAGCACCGGGACAGTAAGCACAGATACGCAGTATTTT
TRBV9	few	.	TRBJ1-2	CASSVGGVTYGYTF	TGTGCCAGCAGCGTAGGGGGCGTTACCTATGGCTACACCTTC
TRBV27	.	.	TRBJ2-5	CASSVTGGWETQYF	TGTGCCAGCAGTGTGACAGGCGGATGGGAGACCCAGTACTTC
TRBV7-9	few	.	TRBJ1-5	CASSYTNQPQHF	TGTGCCAGCAGCTACACAAATCAGCCCCAGCATTTT
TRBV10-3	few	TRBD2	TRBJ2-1	CAISDWRETFDEQFF	TGTGCCATCAGTGATTGGCGGGAGACATTCGATGAGCAGTTCTTC
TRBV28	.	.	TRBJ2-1	CASSKRQVSSYNEQFF	TGTGCCAGCAGTAAACGACAGGTTAGCTCCTACAATGAGCAGTTCTTC
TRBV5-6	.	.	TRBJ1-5	CASSNRQHTMLYSNQPQHF	TGTGCCAGCAGCAATCGACAGCACACTATGCTTTATAGCAATCAGCCCCAGCATTTT
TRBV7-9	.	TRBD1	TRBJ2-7	CASSGQGQTASYEQYF	TGTGCCAGCAGCGGACAGGGCCAGACCGCCTCCTACGAGCAGTACTTC
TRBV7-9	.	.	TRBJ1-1	CASSGETGTEAFF	TGTGCCAGCAGCGGGGAGACAGGTACAGAAGCTTTCTTT
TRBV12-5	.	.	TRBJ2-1	CASGLQELYNEQFF	TGTGCTAGTGGCCTACAGGAGCTTTACAATGAGCAGTTCTTC
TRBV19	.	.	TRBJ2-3	CASSIDPLTKDTQYF	TGTGCCAGTAGTATAGATCCCTTGACTAAAGATACGCAGTATTTT
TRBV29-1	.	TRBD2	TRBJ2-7	CSVELAGGSYEQYF	TGCAGCGTTGAACTAGCGGGAGGCTCCTACGAGCAGTACTTC
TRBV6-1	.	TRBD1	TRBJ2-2	CASSRQGDTGELFF	TGTGCCAGCAGTAGACAGGGAGACACCGGGGAGCTGTTTTTT
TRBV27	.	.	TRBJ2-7	CASSLFDGGYEQYF	TGTGCCAGCAGTTTATTCGACGGGGGATACGAGCAGTACTTC
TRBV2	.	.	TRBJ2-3	CASTASATDTQYF	TGTGCCAGCACGGCTAGCGCGACAGATACGCAGTATTTT
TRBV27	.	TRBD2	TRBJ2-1	CASSLSSSGTPMIF	TGTGCCAGCAGTTTATCGAGTAGCGGGACGCCGATGATCTTC
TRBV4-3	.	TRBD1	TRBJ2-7	CASSEDRTIYEQYF	TGCGCCAGCAGTGAGGACAGGACCATCTACGAGCAGTACTTC
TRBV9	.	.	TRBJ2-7	CASSVGEEGWYEQYF	TGTGCCAGCAGCGTAGGCGAGGAGGGATGGTACGAGCAGTACTTC
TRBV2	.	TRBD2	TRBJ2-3	CASSFQGGLTDTQYF	TGTGCCAGCAGCTTCCAGGGAGGGCTAACAGATACGCAGTATTTT
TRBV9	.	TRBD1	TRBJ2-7	CASSAWDRGYEQYF	TGTGCCAGCAGCGCGTGGGACAGGGGCTACGAGCAGTACTTC
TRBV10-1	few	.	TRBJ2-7	CARAGRLVFEGF	TGCGCCAGGGCTGGTAGGCTAGTTTTCGAAGGCTTC
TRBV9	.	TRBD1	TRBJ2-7	CASSVEGAVQDEQYF	TGTGCCAGCAGCGTAGAGGGGGCGGTACAGGACGAGCAGTACTTC
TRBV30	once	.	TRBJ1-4	CAWSVPGEKLFF	TGTGCCTGGAGTGTACCAGGGGAAAAACTGTTTTTT
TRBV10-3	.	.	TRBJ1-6	CAISESNGPGNSPLHF	TGTGCCATCAGTGAGTCGAACGGTCCGGGAAATTCACCCCTCCACTTT
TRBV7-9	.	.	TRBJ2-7	CASSPQQGFYEQYF	TGTGCCAGCAGCCCCCAACAGGGATTCTACGAGCAGTACTTC
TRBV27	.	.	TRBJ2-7	CASRRLGAYEQYF	TGTGCCAGCAGACGACTAGGCGCCTACGAGCAGTACTTC
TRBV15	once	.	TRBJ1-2	CATSRDEGFIHGYTF	TGTGCCACCAGCCGCGATGAGGGTTTTATTCATGGCTACACCTTC
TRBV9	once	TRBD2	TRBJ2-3	CASSGGLGGTDTQYF	TGTGCCAGCAGCGGGGGACTAGGAGGGACAGATACGCAGTATTTT
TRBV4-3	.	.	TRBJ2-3	CASSQDVTDTQYF	TGCGCCAGCAGCCAAGACGTCACAGATACGCAGTATTTT
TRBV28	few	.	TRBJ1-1	CASSLSGETAEAFF	TGTGCCAGCAGTTTATCTGGGGAGACGGCTGAAGCTTTCTTT
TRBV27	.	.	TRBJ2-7	CASSFTGFSYEQYF	TGTGCCAGCAGTTTCACAGGGTTCTCCTACGAGCAGTACTTC
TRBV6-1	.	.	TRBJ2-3	CASSEMTSGTPVTDTQYF	TGTGCCAGCAGTGAAATGACGTCCGGGACACCTGTCACAGATACGCAGTATTTT
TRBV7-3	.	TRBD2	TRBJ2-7	CASTLAGGGEVHEQYF	TGTGCCAGCACCCTAGCGGGAGGGGGTGAAGTGCACGAGCAGTACTTC
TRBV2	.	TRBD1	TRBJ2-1	CASSGTRQGLYNEQFF	TGTGCCAGCAGTGGAACCCGACAGGGTCTCTACAATGAGCAGTTCTTC
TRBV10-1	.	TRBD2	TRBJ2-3	CASSDGPGLERRDTQYF	TGCGCCAGCAGTGACGGTCCGGGACTAGAGAGGAGAGATACGCAGTATTTT
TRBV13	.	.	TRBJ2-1	CASSLGLATSYNEQFF	TGTGCCAGCAGCTTAGGGCTAGCGACCTCCTACAATGAGCAGTTCTTC
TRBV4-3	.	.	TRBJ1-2	CASSLNSGDNYGYTF	TGCGCCAGCAGCCTTAATTCAGGGGATAACTATGGCTACACCTTC
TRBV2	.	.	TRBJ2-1	CASSEVSGLTFNEQFF	TGTGCCAGCAGTGAAGTTTCTGGACTAACGTTCAATGAGCAGTTCTTC
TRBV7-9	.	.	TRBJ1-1	CASTGAEAEAFF	TGTGCCAGCACGGGCGCGGAGGCTGAAGCTTTCTTT
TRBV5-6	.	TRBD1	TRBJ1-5	CASSSRGQSQPQHF	TGTGCCAGCAGCTCCAGGGGGCAAAGTCAGCCCCAGCATTTT
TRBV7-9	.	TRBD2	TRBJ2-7	CASSGLAGVYYEQYF	TGTGCCAGCAGCGGGCTAGCGGGGGTTTACTACGAGCAGTACTTC
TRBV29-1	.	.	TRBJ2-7	CSALTVSSYEQYF	TGCAGCGCCCTGACAGTTAGCTCCTACGAGCAGTACTTC
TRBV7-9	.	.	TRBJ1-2	CASTRVGDGYTF	TGTGCCAGCACCAGGGTCGGTGATGGCTACACCTTC
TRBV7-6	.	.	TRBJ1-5	CASSLEAEGQPQHF	TGTGCCAGCAGCTTAGAAGCGGAGGGTCAGCCCCAGCATTTT
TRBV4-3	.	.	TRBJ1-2	CASGDSSDYGYTF	TGCGCCAGCGGCGACAGTTCAGACTATGGCTACACCTTC
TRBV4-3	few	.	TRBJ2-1	CASSQEVETGYNEQFF	TGCGCCAGCAGCCAAGAGGTTGAAACGGGCTACAATGAGCAGTTCTTC
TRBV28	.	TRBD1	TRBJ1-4	CASSPVTGGNEKLFF	TGTGCCAGCAGTCCCGTGACAGGGGGGAATGAAAAACTGTTTTTT